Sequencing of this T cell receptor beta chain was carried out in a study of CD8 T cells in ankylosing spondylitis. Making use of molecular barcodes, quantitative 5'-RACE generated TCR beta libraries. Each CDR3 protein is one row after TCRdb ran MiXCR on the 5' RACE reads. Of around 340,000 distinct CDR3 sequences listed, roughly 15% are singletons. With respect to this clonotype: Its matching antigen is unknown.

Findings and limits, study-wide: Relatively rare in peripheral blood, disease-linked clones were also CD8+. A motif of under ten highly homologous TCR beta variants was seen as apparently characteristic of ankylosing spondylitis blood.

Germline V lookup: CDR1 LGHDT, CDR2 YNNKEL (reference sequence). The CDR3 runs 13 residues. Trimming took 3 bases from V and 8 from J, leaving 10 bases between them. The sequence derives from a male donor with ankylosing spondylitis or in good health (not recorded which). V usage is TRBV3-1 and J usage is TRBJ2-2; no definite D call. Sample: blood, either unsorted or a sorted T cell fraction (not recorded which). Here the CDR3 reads CASSHQSRGELFF. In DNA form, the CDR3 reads TGTGCCAGCAGCCACCAAAGTCGGGGGGAGCTGTTTTTT.